The 14 T cell receptor beta chains below come from one sample, sequenced in a study of Ad26.COV2.S vaccination and SARS-CoV-2 variants. Sequencing was performed with immunoSEQ multiplex PCR; in TCRdb, only in-frame clones are kept and a portion is missing. The sample lists 200,000 to 300,000 clones; more than 75% were seen once. Treatment denoted: roughly 18 received Ad26.COV2.S at low or high dose, single or two shots; about five received placebo; per-sample allocation not given. Samples analyzed were those drawn on day 63 after the first vaccine or placebo injection. The sample here was peripheral blood, taken in a trial of Ad26.COV2.S vaccine versus placebo. These receptor sequences come from a person between 18 and 59 years old who received the Ad26.COV2.S COVID-19 vaccine or a placebo.

In this sample, this clone turned up once. This chain connects TRBV19 to TRBJ2-5; D is uncertain. Trimming shortened V by 5 bases and J by 2 bases, and 6 bases separated the two germline ends. This CDR3 has 12 amino acids. Germline V lookup: CDR1 LNHDA, CDR2 SQIVND (reference sequence). CDR3 protein: CASSPPQETQYF. CDR3 DNA: TGTGCCAGTAGTCCCCCTCAAGAGACCCAGTACTTC.

J is TRBJ2-7 and V is TRBV24-1; TRBD2 aligns across 7 bases. V trimming: 4 bases; J trimming: 9 bases; junction bases outside the gene matches: 8. Germline V gene data show CDR1 as KGHDR and CDR2 as SFDVKD. CDR3 size: 13 residues. CDR3 amino acids: CATSDTSETLQYF. CDR3 nucleotides: TGTGCCACCAGTGACACTAGCGAGACTCTGCAGTACTTC.

This sequence joins TRBV3-1 (or the pseudogene TRBV3-2) and TRBJ2-1; 9 bases map to TRBD1. V gave up 3 bases and J gave up 7 bases; unmatched junction bases: 7. This CDR3 is built from 15 residues. CDR1 and CDR2 from the germline V gene are LGHDT and YNNKEL (reference sequence). CDR3 coding DNA: TGTGCCAGCAGCCATGTAGGGACAGGGAGGAATGAGCAGTTCTTC. Encoded protein: CASSHVGTGRNEQFF.

The V gene is TRBV7-8, the J gene TRBJ1-6; the D is unclear. CDR3 length: 14 amino acids. V lost 3 bases and J lost 13, with 16 bases in between. Germline V gene data show CDR1 as SGHVS and CDR2 as FQNEAQ. CDR3 nucleotides: TGTGCCAGCAGCTTGCGGGCCGCCGGATCCCCCCTCCACTTT. This sequence encodes CASSLRAAGSPLHF.

The chain links TRBV11-2 to TRBJ2-4, with D uncertain. Germline lookup yields CDR1 SGHAT and CDR2 FQNNGV. V gave up 4 bases and J gave up 2 bases, with 12 bases separating them. The CDR3 consists of 15 residues. This CDR3 reads CASSSLSGPKNIQYF. For the CDR3, the DNA is TGTGCCAGCAGCTCCCTCTCGGGCCCCAAAAACATTCAGTACTTC.

The chain joins TRBV6-8 to TRBJ1-3, with D unresolved. V was shortened by 5 bases and J by 0 bases, with 11 bases between the two germline ends. This CDR3 spans 15 amino acids. CDR1 and CDR2 (germline): MNHGY, SAAAGT. This chain's CDR3 is CASSTHDNSGNTIYF. The DNA of the CDR3 is TGTGCCAGCAGTACGCACGACAACTCTGGAAACACCATATATTTT.

The V gene is TRBV10-1, the J gene TRBJ2-7; D tentatively fits TRBD1 or TRBD2 (6 bases each). The ends were cut back, 5 bases at V and 4 bases at J, with 21 bases in the middle. The CDR3 contains 16 residues. The V gene's germline CDR1 is WNHNN and CDR2 SYGVQD (reference sequence). CDR3 sequence reads: CASSPRRGDPLYEQYF. The CDR3, as DNA: TGCGCCAGCAGTCCCCGTAGGGGGGACCCATTGTACGAGCAGTACTTC.

This chain connects TRBV28 to TRBJ2-7; TRBD1 aligns across 10 bases. The CDR3 has 15 amino acids. CDR1 MDHEN and CDR2 SYDVKM come from the germline V gene. V was pared by 2 bases and J by 2 bases, with 3 bases of the junction left unmatched. CDR3 nucleotide sequence: TGTGCCAGCAGTTTAAGGGACAGGGGCACCTACGAGCAGTACTTC. This codes for CASSLRDRGTYEQYF.

This chain joins TRBV15 and TRBJ2-5; maybe TRBD2 (6 bases). CDR1 is LNHNV, CDR2 YYDKDF, per germline (reference sequence). This CDR3 is 16 amino acids long. Trimming pared 0 bases from V and 4 bases from J, leaving 15 bases between. The DNA for the CDR3 is TGTGCCACCAGCAGAGAGGGGGGAGTAGGGCGAGAGACCCAGTACTTC. Translating gives CATSREGGVGRETQYF.

CDR3 coding DNA: TGTGCCAGCAGCACGGGACAGTTGGCTTTCTTT. As protein: CASSTGQLAFF. The chain combines TRBV13 with TRBJ1-1; 7 nucleotides match TRBD1. This CDR3 has 11 residues. V was pared by 5 bases and J by 11 bases, with 5 bases of the junction left unmatched. The V gene's germline CDR1 is PRHDT and CDR2 FYEKMQ (reference sequence).

The chain combines TRBV4-3 with TRBJ1-6; D not resolved. The germline gives CDR1 LGHNA, CDR2 YSLEER. The V end lost 0 bases, the J end lost 0 bases, and 12 bases lay between the germline ends. The CDR3 length is 18 residues. The DNA of the CDR3 is TGCGCCAGCAGCCAAGAATGGTCTGCAAGCTCCTATAATTCACCCCTCCACTTT. This codes for CASSQEWSASSYNSPLHF.

Only one count was recorded for this clone. CDR3 in DNA: TGTGCCAGCAGTCCGGGACAGGGGGTCGGGGGAGAAGAGACCCAGTACTTC. Its translation: CASSPGQGVGGEETQYF. The V call is TRBV28, the J call TRBJ2-5; 11 bases map to TRBD1. Germline lookup yields CDR1 MDHEN and CDR2 SYDVKM. The ends lost 5 bases at V and 3 bases at J; junction bases unmatched: 11. This CDR3 region has 17 residues.

This chain connects TRBV19 to TRBJ2-4; D assignment may be TRBD1 or TRBD2 (6 bases each). Germline V gene sequence: CDR1 LNHDA, CDR2 SQIVND (reference sequence). Trimming shortened V by 3 bases and J by 10 bases, and 13 bases separated the two germline ends. The CDR3 runs to 13 residues. In DNA, the CDR3 is TGTGCCAGTAGTATTGGAGGGGGTATGATTCAGTACTTC. This translates into CASSIGGGMIQYF.

This clone was seen once. This rearrangement joins TRBV7-2 to TRBJ1-2, with unresolved D. The CDR3 covers 14 residues. V was pared by 1 base and J by 6 bases, with 12 bases between. The germline V gene encodes CDR1 SGHTA and CDR2 FQGNSA. For the CDR3, the DNA is TGTGCCAGCAGCTTAGACACGTATACTCATGGCTACACCTTC. It encodes CASSLDTYTHGYTF.